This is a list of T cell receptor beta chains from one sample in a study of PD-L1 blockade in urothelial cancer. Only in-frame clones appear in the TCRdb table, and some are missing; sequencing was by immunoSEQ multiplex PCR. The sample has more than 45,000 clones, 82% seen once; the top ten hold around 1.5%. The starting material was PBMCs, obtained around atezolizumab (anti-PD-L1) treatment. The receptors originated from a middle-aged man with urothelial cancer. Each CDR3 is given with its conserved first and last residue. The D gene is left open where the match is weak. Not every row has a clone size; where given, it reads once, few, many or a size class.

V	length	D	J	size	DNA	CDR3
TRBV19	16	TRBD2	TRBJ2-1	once	TGTGCCAGTCGGCCTAGCGGGGGGCTTACATTGGATGAGCAGTTCTTC	CASRPSGGLTLDEQFF
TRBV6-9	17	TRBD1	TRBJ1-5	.	TGTGCCAGCTCAATAACCCGTACAGGGGCTAGCAATCAGCCCCAGCATTTT	CASSITRTGASNQPQHF
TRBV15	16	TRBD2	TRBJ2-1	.	TGTGCCACCAGCAGAGATCGGCTAGCGGGGGGAAATGAGCAGTTCTTC	CATSRDRLAGGNEQFF
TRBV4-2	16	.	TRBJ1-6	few	TGTGCCAGCAGCCAAGATACGGAAGCGGGGAATTCACCCCTCCACTTT	CASSQDTEAGNSPLHF
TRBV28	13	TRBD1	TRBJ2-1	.	TGTGCCAGCAGCGACAGGGATCGAGGTGAGCAGTTCTTC	CASSDRDRGEQFF
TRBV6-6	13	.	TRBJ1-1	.	TGTGCCAGCAGTTTGACAGGGAACACTGAAGCTTTCTTT	CASSLTGNTEAFF
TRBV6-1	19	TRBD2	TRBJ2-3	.	TGTGCCAGCAGTGAACGGGCTAGCGGGAGGGTAGGTGGCACAGATACGCAGTATTTT	CASSERASGRVGGTDTQYF
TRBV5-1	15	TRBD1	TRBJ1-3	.	TGCGCCAGCAGCTTGTCCGGGACAGCCGGAAACACCATATATTTT	CASSLSGTAGNTIYF
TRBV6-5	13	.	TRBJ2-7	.	TGTGCCAGCAGTTACCCGAGCACCTACGAGCAGTACTTC	CASSYPSTYEQYF
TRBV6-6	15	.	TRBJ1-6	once	TGTGCCAGCAGAGGGATACAGGGCTCAGAGTCACCCCTCCACTTT	CASRGIQGSESPLHF
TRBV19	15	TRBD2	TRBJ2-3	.	TGTGCCAGTAGTATCGGAGAGTGGACTAGAGATACGCAGTATTTT	CASSIGEWTRDTQYF
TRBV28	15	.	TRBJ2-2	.	TGTGCCAGCAGTTTATCCGTCAGAAACACCGGGGAGCTGTTTTTT	CASSLSVRNTGELFF
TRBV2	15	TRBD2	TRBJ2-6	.	TGTGCCAGCACCCGGGGGGGCTCTGGGGCCAACGTCCTGACTTTC	CASTRGGSGANVLTF
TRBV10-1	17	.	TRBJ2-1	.	TGCGCCAGCAGTGAGTTCCGAGGGCTAGCGTTGGACAATGAGCAGTTCTTC	CASSEFRGLALDNEQFF
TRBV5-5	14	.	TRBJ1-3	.	TGTGCCAGCTGGGGGGGAACTTCCGGAAACACCATATATTTT	CASWGGTSGNTIYF
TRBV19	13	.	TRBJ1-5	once	TGTGCCAGTAGTGGACAGAACAATCAGCCCCAGCATTTT	CASSGQNNQPQHF
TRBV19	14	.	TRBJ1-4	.	TGTGCCAGTAGTATTTCTGCAACTAATGAAAAACTGTTTTTT	CASSISATNEKLFF
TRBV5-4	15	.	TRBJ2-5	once	TGTGCCAGCAGCCCTCCTAGCGCCCCCCCAGGGACCCAGTACTTC	CASSPPSAPPGTQYF
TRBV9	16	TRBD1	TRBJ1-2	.	TGTGCCAGCAGCGTAGGGGTGGACAGGGGGCGAGGTGGCTACACCTTC	CASSVGVDRGRGGYTF
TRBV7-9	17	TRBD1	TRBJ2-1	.	TGTGCCAGCAGCTTAGCGGTGGGGACAGGGGTTTGGAATGAGCAGTTCTTC	CASSLAVGTGVWNEQFF
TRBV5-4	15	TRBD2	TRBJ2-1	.	TGTGCCAGCAGCTTAGAAGCGGGAGCCAACAATGAGCAGTTCTTC	CASSLEAGANNEQFF
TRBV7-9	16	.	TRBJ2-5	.	TGTGCCAGCAGCTCACCCTCTCGGGGGGCCGGGGAGACCCAGTACTTC	CASSSPSRGAGETQYF
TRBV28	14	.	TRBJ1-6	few	TGTGCCAGCAGGTTTCGGGTTGATAATTCACCCCTCCACTTT	CASRFRVDNSPLHF
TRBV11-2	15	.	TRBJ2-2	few	TGTGCCAGCAGGATCCGGGGGAAGAACACCGGGGAGCTGTTTTTT	CASRIRGKNTGELFF
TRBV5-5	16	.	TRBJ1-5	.	TGTGCCAGCAGCTTAACCAGTGGAGCCGGCAATCAGCCCCAGCATTTT	CASSLTSGAGNQPQHF
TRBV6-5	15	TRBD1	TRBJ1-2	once	TGTGCCAGCAGTTACGACAGGGGACCTAACTATGGCTACACCTTC	CASSYDRGPNYGYTF
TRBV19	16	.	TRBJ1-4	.	TGTGCCAGTAGTATAAGGCCCCGGGGGGCGGATGAAAAACTGTTTTTT	CASSIRPRGADEKLFF
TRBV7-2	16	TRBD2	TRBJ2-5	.	TGTGCCAGCAGCCGAATGGGGCGCGGGGGGGAAGAGACCCAGTACTTC	CASSRMGRGGEETQYF
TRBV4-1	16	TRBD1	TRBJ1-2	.	TGCGCCAGCAGCCAAGATCCCGGGACAGCTAACTATGGCTACACCTTC	CASSQDPGTANYGYTF
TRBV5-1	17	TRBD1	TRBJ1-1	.	TGCGCCAGCAGCTTGTCCCTTATTGGACAGGGTTCCTCTGAAGCTTTCTTT	CASSLSLIGQGSSEAFF
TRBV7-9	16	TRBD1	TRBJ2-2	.	TGTGCCAGCAGCTACAACGGACAGGGGCAAGCCGGGGAGCTGTTTTTT	CASSYNGQGQAGELFF
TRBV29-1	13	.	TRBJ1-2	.	TGCAGCGTTGCTCTAGAAGGGGGCTATGGCTACACCTTC	CSVALEGGYGYTF
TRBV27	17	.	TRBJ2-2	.	TGTGCCAGCAGTTTAAATGTCTGGGGGGGCAGGACCGGGGAGCTGTTTTTT	CASSLNVWGGRTGELFF
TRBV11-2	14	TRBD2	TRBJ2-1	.	TGTGCCAGCAGCTTAGGGACTAGCGGAAATGAGCAGTTCTTC	CASSLGTSGNEQFF
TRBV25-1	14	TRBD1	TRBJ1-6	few	TGTGCCAGCAGTGCTGACAGGGGATGGTCACCCCTCCACTTT	CASSADRGWSPLHF
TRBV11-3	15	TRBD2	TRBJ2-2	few	TGTGCCAGCAGCTTAGTGGTAGCGGGCACCGGGGAGCTGTTTTTT	CASSLVVAGTGELFF
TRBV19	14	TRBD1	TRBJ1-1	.	TGTGCCACAAGCGCCGGGACAGGTGAGACTGAAGCTTTCTTT	CATSAGTGETEAFF
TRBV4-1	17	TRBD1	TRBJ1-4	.	TGCGCCAGCAGCCAGTCCGGGACAGGGGCGACTAATGAAAAACTGTTTTTT	CASSQSGTGATNEKLFF
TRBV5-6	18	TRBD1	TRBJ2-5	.	TGTGCCAGCAGCTTCCATGGACAGGGTTGGGCGGGAACGGAGACCCAGTACTTC	CASSFHGQGWAGTETQYF
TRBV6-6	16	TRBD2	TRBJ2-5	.	TGTGCCAGCAGACCGCCGGGACTAGCGGGAGGAGAGACCCAGTACTTC	CASRPPGLAGGETQYF
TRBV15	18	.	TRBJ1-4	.	TGTGCCACCAGCAGAGATCAGGGCGGGACGGCCTATAATGAAAAACTGTTTTTT	CATSRDQGGTAYNEKLFF
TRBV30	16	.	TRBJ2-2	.	TGTGCCTGGAGTGTACTGCCCCAGGCGAACACCGGGGAGCTGTTTTTT	CAWSVLPQANTGELFF
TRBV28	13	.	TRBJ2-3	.	TGTGCCAGCAGCCCCGCAGGGGCGGATACGCAGTATTTT	CASSPAGADTQYF
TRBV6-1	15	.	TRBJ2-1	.	TGTGCCAGCTCGCAGCCACAGTCCTCCTACAATGAGCAGTTCTTC	CASSQPQSSYNEQFF
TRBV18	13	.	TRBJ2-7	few	TGTGCCAGCTCACCGGGGCTGCTATGGGAGCAGTACTTC	CASSPGLLWEQYF
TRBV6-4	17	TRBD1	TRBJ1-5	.	TGTGCCAGCAGTAAACCGGGACAGAGTTTGAGCAATCAGCCCCAGCATTTT	CASSKPGQSLSNQPQHF
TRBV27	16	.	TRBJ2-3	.	TGTGCCAGCAGTTTAATTAGGCCGGGAGGCACAGATACGCAGTATTTT	CASSLIRPGGTDTQYF
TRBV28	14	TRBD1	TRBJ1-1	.	TGTGCCAGCAGAGTAAACAGGGGGCTCACTGAAGCTTTCTTT	CASRVNRGLTEAFF
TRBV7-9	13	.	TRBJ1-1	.	TGTGCCAGCAGCTCCTCTGTCCTACGGGTAGCTTTCTTT	CASSSSVLRVAFF
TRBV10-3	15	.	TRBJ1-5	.	TGTGCCATCAGTGAGTCGCAGGTTCTCAATCAGCCCCAGCATTTT	CAISESQVLNQPQHF
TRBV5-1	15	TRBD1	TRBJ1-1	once	TGCGCCAGCAGCTCGATGGACAGGGCGGGCACTGAAGCTTTCTTT	CASSSMDRAGTEAFF
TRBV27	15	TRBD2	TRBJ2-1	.	TGTGCCAGCAGTTACGGGACTAGTGGGTACGATGAGCAGTTCTTC	CASSYGTSGYDEQFF
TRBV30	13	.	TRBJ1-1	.	TGTGCCTGGACAGGACTTGGGAACACTGAAGCTTTCTTT	CAWTGLGNTEAFF